This passage covers 11 T cell receptor beta chains from one sample sequenced in a study of cytomegalovirus exposure and HLA in healthy donors. The PCR made use of 60 Vbeta and 13 Jbeta primers. The repertoire was sequenced with immunoSEQ multiplex PCR; TCRdb's copy has only in-frame clones and lacks some. The sample includes 90,000 to 120,000 clones, 70% to 80% of them seen just once. The sample consisted of PBMCs. The receptors originated from a man younger than 35 in good health and CMV-seronegative.

V gene TRBV11-2 combines with J gene TRBJ1-3, with unresolved D. Germline lookup yields CDR1 SGHAT and CDR2 FQNNGV. The CDR3 sequence is 15 residues long. V lost 2 bases to trimming and J lost 2 bases, with 10 bases between them. CDR3 bases: TGTGCCAGCAGCTTATATCCCCCCCCTGGAAACACCATATATTTT. Translating it yields CASSLYPPPGNTIYF.

The chain joins TRBV2 to TRBJ1-2; D might be TRBD1 (5 bases). The germline CDR1 and CDR2 sequences are SNHLY and FYNNEI. CDR3 size: 11 residues. V was clipped by 2 bases and J by 8 bases, with 6 bases between them. The CDR3 DNA is TGTGCCAGCAGTGAATCAGGGGGCTACACCTTC. It is translated as CASSESGGYTF.

The chain employs TRBV18 and TRBJ1-5, with a tentative D call TRBD1 (6 bases). Germline V CDR1 and CDR2: KGHSH, LQKENI. The CDR3 covers 16 residues. V lost 4 bases and J 0 bases, leaving 13 bases between the germline ends. In DNA, the CDR3 is TGTGCCAGCTCACGATCGGGGGGCTATAGCAATCAGCCCCAGCATTTT. Translation gives CASSRSGGYSNQPQHF.

The rearrangement joins TRBV7-2 to TRBJ2-7; TRBD1 aligns across 11 bases. The CDR3 sequence is 14 residues long. Losses at the gene ends were 5 bases for V and 2 bases for J; bases not matched to a gene: 2. The germline V gene encodes CDR1 SGHTA and CDR2 FQGNSA. The CDR3 region is CASSRDRGAYEQYF. The CDR3 DNA sequence: TGTGCCAGCAGCCGGGACAGGGGGGCCTACGAGCAGTACTTC.

The CDR3 DNA reads as TGTGCCAGCAGCTTGCGGGGTCCCAAAGGCGGGGAGCTGTTTTTT. Its protein product is CASSLRGPKGGELFF. V usage is TRBV7-3 and J usage is TRBJ2-2; D might be TRBD2 (6 bases). With 3 bases removed from V and 7 bases from J, the gap between germline ends came to 15 bases. There are 15 residues in the CDR3. In germline, CDR1 is SGHTA, CDR2 FQGTGA.

The V and J genes are TRBV29-1 and TRBJ2-3, with TRBD2 matching 7 bases. Germline V CDR1 and CDR2: SQVTM, ANQGSEA. Trimming cost V 6 bases and J 2 bases; bases outside gene matches: 5. The CDR3 length is 13 residues. The CDR3 region has the DNA TGCAGCGTATCCGGGACTACCACAGATACGCAGTATTTT. It is translated as CSVSGTTTDTQYF.

The CDR3 here is CASNPDRGATYEQYF. The CDR3 DNA follows: TGTGCCAGCAACCCGGACAGGGGGGCCACCTACGAGCAGTACTTC. The V gene is TRBV2, the J gene TRBJ2-7, with 10 positions matching TRBD1. Trimming removed 7 bases from V and 2 bases from J; junction bases left unmatched: 8. Germline lookup yields CDR1 SNHLY and CDR2 FYNNEI. The CDR3 consists of 15 residues.

This chain links TRBV2 with TRBJ1-5, with TRBD1 identical over 9 bases. CDR1 SNHLY and CDR2 FYNNEI come from the germline V gene. The CDR3 is 14 amino acids. The junction had 5 bases not matched to a gene; V was cut back by 7 bases and J by 4 bases. In nucleotides, the CDR3 is TGTGCCAGCAACGGACAGGGGAGGAATCAGCCCCAGCATTTT. Encoded protein: CASNGQGRNQPQHF. The full variable domain, with the rest looked up from reference TRBV2 and TRBJ1-5, is EPEVTQTPSHQVTQMGQEVILRCVPISNHLYFYWYRQILGQKVEFLVSFYNNEISEKSEIFDDQFSVERPDGSNFTLKIRSTKLEDSAMYFCASNGQGRNQPQHFGDGTRLSIL.

This clone was picked up one time. J is TRBJ2-4 and V is TRBV7-3; TRBD2 matches 8 bases. Germline loops: CDR1 SGHTA, CDR2 FQGTGA. CDR3 size: 13 residues. V was pared by 3 bases and J by 12 bases, with 7 bases of the junction left unmatched. The CDR3 here is CASSFAGGLRQYF. The DNA of the CDR3 is TGTGCCAGCAGCTTTGCGGGGGGCCTCCGTCAGTACTTC. The full variable domain, completed using reference TRBV7-3 and TRBJ2-4, is GAGVSQTPSNKVTEKGKYVELRCDPISGHTALYWYRQSLGQGPEFLIYFQGTGAADDSGLPNDRFFAVRPEGSVSTLKIQRTERGDSAVYLCASSFAGGLRQYFGAGTRLSVL.

The chain recombines TRBV5-6 with TRBJ2-2; D is perhaps TRBD2 (5 bases). Germline CDR1 reads SGHDT; CDR2 reads YYEEEE. The CDR3 runs 15 residues. Trimming took 2 bases from V and 7 from J, leaving 15 bases between them. The CDR3 reads CASSFRGFLSGELFF. DNA of the CDR3: TGTGCCAGCAGCTTCAGAGGGTTCCTCAGCGGGGAGCTGTTTTTT.

J is TRBJ1-1 and V is TRBV15; a weak D match, TRBD1 (5 bases). Trimming took off 0 bases at V and 10 bases at J, with 12 bases between the two ends. The CDR3 is made up of 13 amino acids. CDR1 and CDR2 from the germline V gene are LNHNV and YYDKDF (reference sequence). Here the CDR3 reads CATSREGEIVAFF. As DNA, the CDR3 is TGTGCCACCAGCAGAGAAGGGGAAATCGTAGCTTTCTTT.